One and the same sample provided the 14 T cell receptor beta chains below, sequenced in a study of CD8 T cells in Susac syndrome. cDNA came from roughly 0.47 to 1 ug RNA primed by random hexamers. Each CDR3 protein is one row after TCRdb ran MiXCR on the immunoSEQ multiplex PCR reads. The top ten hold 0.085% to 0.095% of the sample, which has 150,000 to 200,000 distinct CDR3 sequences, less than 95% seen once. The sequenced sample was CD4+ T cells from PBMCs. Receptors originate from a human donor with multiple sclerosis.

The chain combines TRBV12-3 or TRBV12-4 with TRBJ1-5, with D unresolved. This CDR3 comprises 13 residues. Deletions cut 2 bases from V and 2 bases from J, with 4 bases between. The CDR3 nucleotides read TGTGCCAGCAGTTTATTCGGCAATCAGCCCCAGCATTTT. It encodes CASSLFGNQPQHF.

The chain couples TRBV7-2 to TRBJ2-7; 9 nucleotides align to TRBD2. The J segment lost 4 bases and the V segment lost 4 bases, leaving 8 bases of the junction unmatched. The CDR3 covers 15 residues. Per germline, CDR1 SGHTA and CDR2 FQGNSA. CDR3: CASSSGGRALYEQYF. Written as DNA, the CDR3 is TGTGCCAGCAGCTCTGGCGGGAGGGCCCTATACGAGCAGTACTTC.

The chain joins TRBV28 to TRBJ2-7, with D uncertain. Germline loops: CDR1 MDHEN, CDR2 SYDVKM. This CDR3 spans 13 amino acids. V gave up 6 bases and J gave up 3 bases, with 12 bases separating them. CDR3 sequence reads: CASSFPHIYEQYF. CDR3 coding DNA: TGTGCCAGCAGCTTTCCCCACATCTACGAGCAGTACTTC.

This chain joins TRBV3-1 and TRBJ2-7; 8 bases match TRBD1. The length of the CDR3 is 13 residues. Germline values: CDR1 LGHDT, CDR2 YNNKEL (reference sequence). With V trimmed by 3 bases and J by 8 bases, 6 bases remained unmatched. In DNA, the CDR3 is TGTGCCAGCAGCCATCGCCGGACAGGGCAGCAGTACTTC. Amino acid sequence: CASSHRRTGQQYF.

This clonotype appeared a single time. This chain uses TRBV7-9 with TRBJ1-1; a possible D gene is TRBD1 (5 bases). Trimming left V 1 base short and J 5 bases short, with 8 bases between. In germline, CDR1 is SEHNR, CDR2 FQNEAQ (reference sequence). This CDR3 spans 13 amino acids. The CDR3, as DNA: TGTGCCAGCAGCTTAGTTTGGGGGACTGAAGCTTTCTTT. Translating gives CASSLVWGTEAFF.

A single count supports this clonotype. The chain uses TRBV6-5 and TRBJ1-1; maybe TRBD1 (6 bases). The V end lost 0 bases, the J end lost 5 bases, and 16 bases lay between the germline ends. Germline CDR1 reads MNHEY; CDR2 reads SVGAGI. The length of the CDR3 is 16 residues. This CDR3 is CASSYSSVLRGTEAFF. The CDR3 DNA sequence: TGTGCCAGCAGTTACTCTTCCGTTCTCAGGGGTACTGAAGCTTTCTTT.

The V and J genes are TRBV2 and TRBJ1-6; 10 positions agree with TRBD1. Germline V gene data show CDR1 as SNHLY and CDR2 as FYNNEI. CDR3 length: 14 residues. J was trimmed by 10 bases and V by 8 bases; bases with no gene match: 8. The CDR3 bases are TGTGCCAGCGCATCGGGACAGGGGACCTCACCCCTCCACTTT. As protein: CASASGQGTSPLHF.

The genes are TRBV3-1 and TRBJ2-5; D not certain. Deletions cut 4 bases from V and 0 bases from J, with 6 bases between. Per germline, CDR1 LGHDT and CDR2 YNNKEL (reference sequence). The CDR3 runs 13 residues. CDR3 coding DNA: TGTGCCAGCAGCCCCCCGAACCAAGAGACCCAGTACTTC. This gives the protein CASSPPNQETQYF.

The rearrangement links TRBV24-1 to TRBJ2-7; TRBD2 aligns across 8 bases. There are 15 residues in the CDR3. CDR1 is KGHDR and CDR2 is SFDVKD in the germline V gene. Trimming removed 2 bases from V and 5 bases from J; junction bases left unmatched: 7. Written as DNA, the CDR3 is TGTGCCACCAGTGATTCTTCAGCGGGAGTCCACGAGCAGTACTTC. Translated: CATSDSSAGVHEQYF.

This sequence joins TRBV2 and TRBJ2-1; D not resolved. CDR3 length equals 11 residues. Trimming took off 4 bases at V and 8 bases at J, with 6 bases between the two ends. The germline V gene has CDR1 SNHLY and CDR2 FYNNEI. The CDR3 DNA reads TGTGCCAGCAGTGGATATTATGAGCAGTTCTTC. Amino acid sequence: CASSGYYEQFF.

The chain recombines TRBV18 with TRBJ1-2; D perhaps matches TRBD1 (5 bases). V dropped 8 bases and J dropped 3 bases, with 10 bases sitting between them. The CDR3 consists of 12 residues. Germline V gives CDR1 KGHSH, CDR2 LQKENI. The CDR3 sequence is CASAGHDYGYTF. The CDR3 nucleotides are TGTGCCAGCGCAGGACACGACTATGGCTACACCTTC.

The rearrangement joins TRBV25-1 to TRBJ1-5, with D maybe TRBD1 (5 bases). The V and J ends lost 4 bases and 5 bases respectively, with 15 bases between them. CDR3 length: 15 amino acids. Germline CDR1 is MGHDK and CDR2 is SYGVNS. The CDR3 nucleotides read TGTGCCAGCAGTGGGACTGGGCGAGGGGATCAGCCCCAGCATTTT. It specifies CASSGTGRGDQPQHF.

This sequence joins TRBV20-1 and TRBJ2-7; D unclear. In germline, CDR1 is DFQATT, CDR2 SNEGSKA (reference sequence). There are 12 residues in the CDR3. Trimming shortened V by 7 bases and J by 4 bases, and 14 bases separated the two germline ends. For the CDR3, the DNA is TGCAGTGTTAACCGGCCCCGGTACGAGCAGTACTTC. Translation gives CSVNRPRYEQYF.

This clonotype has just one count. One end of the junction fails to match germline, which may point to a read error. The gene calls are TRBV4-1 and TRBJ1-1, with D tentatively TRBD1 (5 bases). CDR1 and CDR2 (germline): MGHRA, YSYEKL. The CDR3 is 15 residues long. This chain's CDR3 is CASSLNQGAGTEVFF. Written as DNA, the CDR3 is TGCGCCAGCAGCCTAAATCAGGGAGCGGGCACTGAAGTTTTCTTT.